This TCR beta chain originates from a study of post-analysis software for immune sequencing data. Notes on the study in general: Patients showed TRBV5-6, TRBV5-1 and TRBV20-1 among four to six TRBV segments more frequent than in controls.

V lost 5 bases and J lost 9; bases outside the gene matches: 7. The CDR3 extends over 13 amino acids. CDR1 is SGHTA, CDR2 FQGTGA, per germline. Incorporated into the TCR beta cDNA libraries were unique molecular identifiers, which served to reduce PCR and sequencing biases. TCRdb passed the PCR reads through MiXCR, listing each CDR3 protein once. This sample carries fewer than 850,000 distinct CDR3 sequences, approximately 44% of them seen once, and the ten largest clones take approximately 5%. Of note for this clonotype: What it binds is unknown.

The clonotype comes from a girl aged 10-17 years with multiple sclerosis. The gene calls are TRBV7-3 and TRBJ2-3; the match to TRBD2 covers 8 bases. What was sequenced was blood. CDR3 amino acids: CASSPQGLDTQYF. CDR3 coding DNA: TGTGCCAGCAGCCCTCAGGGACTAGACACGCAGTATTTT.